This TCR beta chain was sequenced for a study of T-cell reconstitution after alpha-beta-depleted transplantation in children. Study-level points and caveats: Roughly two months post-transplant, alpha-beta T cells reportedly originated from several hundred graft clones that had expanded. The origin of high day-60 TCRbeta diversity in some patients lay in surviving recipient T cells and thymic progenitors. By one year post-transplant, T-cell counts and diversity largely arose from T cells that were newly produced.

The authors prepared the TCRbeta library with unique molecular identifiers. TCRdb called the PCR reads again in MiXCR, with one record for every CDR3 protein. This sample yields 550,000 to 600,000 distinct CDR3 sequences, of which roughly 24% are seen a single time; 13% to 15% belongs to the top ten. Many counts were recorded for this clonotype. Antigen specificity is unknown. The CDR3 is 13 amino acids. The V and J ends lost 3 bases and 4 bases, in that order; junction bases with no gene match: 5. CDR1 DFQATT and CDR2 SNEGSKA come from the germline V gene (reference sequence). Sequenced here: PBMCs, mostly from graft donor cells, sampled 360 days after TCRalphabeta/CD19-depleted stem cell transplant. The chain links TRBV20-1 to TRBJ2-7; 8 positions match TRBD2. The origin of this receptor is a boy under three years old who had a stem cell transplant for acute myeloid leukemia, so the T cells may come from the graft donor. In nucleotides, the CDR3 is TGCAGTGCTAGGGCGGGGGGAACGTACGAGCAGTACGTC. Translation gives CSARAGGTYEQYV.